This is a list of T cell receptor beta chains from one sample in a study of T cell changes during pregnancy in multiple sclerosis. The method was immunoSEQ multiplex PCR; TCRdb's version includes in-frame clones alone and lacks a portion of them. The sample has about 53,000 clones, 80% to 95% seen once. Sequencing used CD4+ T cells from peripheral blood mononuclear cells, obtained in the third trimester of pregnancy. These receptors were collected from a female donor with multiple sclerosis, enrolled in a pregnancy study. Each CDR3 is given with its conserved first and last residue. Fields, in order: J gene, V gene, D gene, clone size, CDR3 protein, CDR3 DNA. The D gene is left open where the match is weak. Clone size is shown for a subset of rows, as once, few, many or a class of expanded clone.

J gene: TRBJ1-3; V gene: TRBV6-1; D gene: TRBD1; clone size: -; CDR3 protein: CASSEPQGDRGAAGNTIYF; CDR3 DNA: TGTGCCAGCAGTGAACCCCAGGGCGACAGGGGGGCGGCTGGAAACACCATATATTTT
J gene: TRBJ1-5; V gene: TRBV2; D gene: TRBD1; clone size: -; CDR3 protein: CASSPTGGGQPQHF; CDR3 DNA: TGTGCCAGCAGTCCGACAGGGGGCGGGCAGCCCCAGCATTTT
J gene: TRBJ1-5; V gene: TRBV19; D gene: -; clone size: -; CDR3 protein: CASSFQGYNQPQHF; CDR3 DNA: TGTGCCAGTAGTTTCCAGGGTTACAATCAGCCCCAGCATTTT
J gene: TRBJ1-5; V gene: TRBV30; D gene: -; clone size: -; CDR3 protein: CAWDVDGQPQHF; CDR3 DNA: TGTGCCTGGGACGTAGACGGGCAGCCCCAGCATTTT
J gene: TRBJ2-7; V gene: TRBV27; D gene: -; clone size: once; CDR3 protein: CASSTLYEQYF; CDR3 DNA: TGTGCCAGCAGTACTCTCTACGAGCAGTACTTC
J gene: TRBJ1-6; V gene: TRBV7-3; D gene: -; clone size: -; CDR3 protein: CASSLSGTGHSPLHF; CDR3 DNA: TGTGCCAGCAGCTTATCGGGGACTGGGCATTCACCCCTCCACTTT
J gene: TRBJ1-5; V gene: TRBV28; D gene: TRBD1; clone size: once; CDR3 protein: CASRTGNSNQPQHF; CDR3 DNA: TGTGCCAGTCGGACAGGTAATAGCAATCAGCCCCAGCATTTT
J gene: TRBJ2-7; V gene: TRBV7-3; D gene: -; clone size: once; CDR3 protein: CASSLTGDTSYEQYF; CDR3 DNA: TGTGCCAGCAGCTTAACTGGGGACACCTCCTACGAGCAGTACTTC
J gene: TRBJ2-7; V gene: TRBV19; D gene: -; clone size: once; CDR3 protein: CASSVFSPYRVGSYEQYF; CDR3 DNA: TGTGCCAGTAGTGTCTTTAGCCCCTACCGCGTCGGCTCCTACGAGCAGTACTTC
J gene: TRBJ2-1; V gene: TRBV7-9; D gene: -; clone size: -; CDR3 protein: CASSLAGRGPYNEQFF; CDR3 DNA: TGTGCCAGCAGCTTAGCAGGGCGGGGGCCCTACAATGAGCAGTTCTTC
J gene: TRBJ2-1; V gene: TRBV2; D gene: -; clone size: -; CDR3 protein: CASGTDMGNEQFF; CDR3 DNA: TGTGCCAGCGGAACCGACATGGGCAATGAGCAGTTCTTC
J gene: TRBJ2-5; V gene: TRBV7-9; D gene: TRBD1; clone size: few; CDR3 protein: CASSSSQGKQTQYF; CDR3 DNA: TGTGCCAGCAGCTCCTCACAGGGGAAACAGACCCAGTACTTC
J gene: TRBJ2-7; V gene: TRBV11-2; D gene: TRBD1; clone size: -; CDR3 protein: CASSFDRGFYEQYF; CDR3 DNA: TGTGCCAGCAGCTTCGACAGGGGGTTCTACGAGCAGTACTTC
J gene: TRBJ2-3; V gene: TRBV11-2; D gene: -; clone size: -; CDR3 protein: CASSLMGQTDTQYF; CDR3 DNA: TGTGCCAGCAGCTTGATGGGGCAGACAGATACGCAGTATTTT
J gene: TRBJ2-1; V gene: TRBV6-5; D gene: -; clone size: -; CDR3 protein: CASSPGWSSYNEQFF; CDR3 DNA: TGTGCCAGCAGTCCCGGTTGGAGCTCCTACAATGAGCAGTTCTTC
J gene: TRBJ2-5; V gene: TRBV11-2; D gene: -; clone size: -; CDR3 protein: CASSLDRYSEGTQYF; CDR3 DNA: TGTGCCAGCAGCTTAGATCGCTACTCTGAGGGGACCCAGTACTTC
J gene: TRBJ2-3; V gene: TRBV13; D gene: -; clone size: -; CDR3 protein: CASSLTQPTQYF; CDR3 DNA: TGTGCCAGCAGCTTAACACAACCTACGCAGTATTTT
J gene: TRBJ2-7; V gene: TRBV11-2; D gene: TRBD2; clone size: -; CDR3 protein: CASSLGLAGREQYF; CDR3 DNA: TGTGCCAGCAGCTTAGGGCTAGCGGGAAGGGAGCAGTACTTC
J gene: TRBJ1-1; V gene: TRBV19; D gene: -; clone size: -; CDR3 protein: CASSPRGSNTEAFF; CDR3 DNA: TGTGCCAGTAGTCCGCGGGGCTCGAACACTGAAGCTTTCTTT
J gene: TRBJ1-6; V gene: TRBV9; D gene: -; clone size: once; CDR3 protein: CASGGGGYNSPLHF; CDR3 DNA: TGTGCCAGCGGCGGGGGGGGATATAATTCACCCCTCCACTTT
J gene: TRBJ1-4; V gene: TRBV5-1; D gene: TRBD1; clone size: -; CDR3 protein: CASSSGQLATNEKLFF; CDR3 DNA: TGCGCCAGCAGCTCGGGACAGCTAGCAACTAATGAAAAACTGTTTTTT
J gene: TRBJ2-3; V gene: TRBV4-1; D gene: TRBD2; clone size: -; CDR3 protein: CASSQEQAGGPDTQYF; CDR3 DNA: TGCGCCAGCAGCCAAGAGCAAGCGGGGGGGCCTGATACGCAGTATTTT
J gene: TRBJ2-2; V gene: TRBV14; D gene: -; clone size: -; CDR3 protein: CASSQGSRGANTGELFF; CDR3 DNA: TGTGCCAGCAGCCAAGGTTCGCGCGGGGCGAACACCGGGGAGCTGTTTTTT
J gene: TRBJ2-5; V gene: TRBV7-7; D gene: -; clone size: -; CDR3 protein: CASSLNLKMRETQYF; CDR3 DNA: TGTGCTAGCAGCTTAAACCTGAAGATGAGAGAGACCCAGTACTTC
J gene: TRBJ2-7; V gene: TRBV12-5; D gene: -; clone size: few; CDR3 protein: CASGLDSSYEQYF; CDR3 DNA: TGTGCTAGTGGTTTGGACAGCTCCTACGAGCAGTACTTC
J gene: TRBJ1-1; V gene: TRBV6-5; D gene: -; clone size: -; CDR3 protein: CASSWARMNTEAFF; CDR3 DNA: TGTGCCAGCAGTTGGGCCCGTATGAACACTGAAGCTTTCTTT
J gene: TRBJ2-1; V gene: TRBV9; D gene: -; clone size: -; CDR3 protein: CASSERSLSSYNEQFF; CDR3 DNA: TGTGCCAGCAGCGAGCGATCCCTAAGCTCCTACAATGAGCAGTTCTTC